These 8 T cell receptor beta chains were all obtained from the same sample, sequenced in a study of T-cell memory formation after mild COVID-19. TCRdb recomputed calls from the 5' RACE reads with MiXCR, one row per CDR3 protein. The data show about 340,000 distinct CDR3 sequences, 13% seen once. The sample taken for sequencing was PBMCs or a T cell subset sorted from them (not recorded which). These receptors were taken from a man aged 18 to 35 who had mild COVID-19 (a few samples of this study predate the infection). Cell type and time point are not known.

The gene calls are TRBV2 and TRBJ2-7, with D possibly matching TRBD1 (6 bases). Germline values: CDR1 SNHLY, CDR2 FYNNEI. There are 13 residues in the CDR3. DNA for the CDR3: TGTGCCAGCAGTATCGGACAGAGACAGGTCCACTTCGTC. Translating gives CASSIGQRQVHFV.

The CDR3: CASSGGQATEAFF. The CDR3 coding sequence is TGCGCCAGCAGCGGAGGGCAGGCCACTGAAGCTTTCTTT. The chain employs TRBV5-1 and TRBJ1-1; D uncertain. The germline V and J ends were trimmed by 4 bases and 4 bases, with 11 bases remaining between them. The CDR3 sequence is 13 residues long. CDR1 is SGHRS, CDR2 YFSETQ, per germline.

This clonotype was counted a few times. This chain connects TRBV19 to TRBJ2-5; 11 positions agree with TRBD1. This CDR3 has 15 amino acids. CDR1 LNHDA and CDR2 SQIVND come from the germline V gene (reference sequence). V shed 6 bases and J 5 bases; nucleotides not matched to a gene: 8. The CDR3 DNA follows: TGTGCCAGTAGCCCCTTGGACAGGGGGCAGGAGACCCAGTACTTC. Protein sequence: CASSPLDRGQETQYF.

This rearrangement joins TRBV9 to TRBJ2-1, with 7 bases aligning to TRBD2. Germline V gene sequence: CDR1 SGDLS, CDR2 YYNGEE. The CDR3 covers 14 residues. With 3 bases clipped from V and 3 bases from J, the junction kept 3 bases outside the gene matches. CDR3 amino acids: CASSDGGGYNEQFF. The CDR3 DNA follows: TGTGCCAGCAGCGATGGGGGGGGCTACAATGAGCAGTTCTTC.

The chain uses TRBV9 and TRBJ2-3; 11 bases match TRBD2. The CDR3 is 14 residues long. The germline CDR1 and CDR2 sequences are SGDLS and YYNGEE. Unmatched junction bases numbered 6, after V lost 4 bases and J lost 8 bases. Written as DNA, the CDR3 is TGTGCCAGCAGCCAACTAGCGGGGGAGGGTACGCAGTATTTT. This sequence encodes CASSQLAGEGTQYF.

CDR3 sequence reads: CASRPTGTGQPQHF. The CDR3 DNA reads as TGCGCCAGCAGACCTACAGGGACCGGTCAGCCCCAGCATTTT. The chain combines TRBV4-1 with TRBJ1-5; D is perhaps TRBD1 (6 bases). CDR1 and CDR2 from the germline V gene are MGHRA and YSYEKL. This CDR3 is built from 14 residues. V lost 6 bases to trimming and J lost 6 bases, with 15 bases between them.

This clonotype occurred many times. The V and J genes are TRBV11-2 and TRBJ2-2; the D gene could be TRBD1 or TRBD2 (5 bases each). Germline CDR1 SGHAT, CDR2 FQNNGV. The ends were cut back, 5 bases at V and 3 bases at J, with 13 bases in the middle. This CDR3 is built from 15 residues. The CDR3 DNA reads as TGTGCCAGCAGCCAGTCCGGGACGCACACCGGGGAGCTGTTTTTT. It translates to CASSQSGTHTGELFF.

The chain combines TRBV27 with TRBJ2-3; TRBD2 agrees at 9 bases. Per germline, CDR1 MNHEY and CDR2 SMNVEV (reference sequence). J lost 1 base, V lost 3 bases, and 2 bases had no gene match. CDR3 length: 15 amino acids. The chain's CDR3 is CASSLWTSGTDTQYF. The CDR3 nucleotides are TGTGCCAGCAGTTTGTGGACTAGCGGCACAGATACGCAGTATTTT.